Detailed here is one T cell receptor beta chain. Its antigen is not known. The CDR3 sequence is 16 residues long. Germline V gene sequence: CDR1 SGHTA, CDR2 FQGNSA. V shed 3 bases and J 4 bases; nucleotides not matched to a gene: 5. This specimen comes from a study of T cell repertoires in cytomegalovirus infection. Overall study context: HLA-B-restricted CMV epitopes that are well studied, plus recently identified HLA-C-restricted ones, were used by the study.

TCRdb passed the reads through MiXCR, listing each CDR3 protein once. The repertoire has a few hundred thousand distinct CDR3 sequences, under 45% of them found once; the top ten carry 40% to 50%. The chain is built from TRBV7-2 and TRBJ2-3, with TRBD1 matching over 12 bases. The sample here was cultured PBMCs, taken from culture after CMV antigen stimulation. The source of this sequence is a human donor in good health (CMV status not recorded). Some clones in this sample may be carry-over from other donors' samples. The CDR3 protein is CASSLAGTGGSDTQYF. The CDR3 coding sequence is TGTGCCAGCAGCTTGGCCGGGACAGGGGGCTCAGATACGCAGTATTTT.